This T cell receptor beta chain came from a study of OX40 agonist ivuxolimab in advanced cancers. Whole-study context: The study enrolled dose-escalation patients with hepatocellular carcinoma, melanoma, renal cell or head and neck cancer.

Only in-frame clones appear in the TCRdb table, and some are missing; sequencing was by immunoSEQ multiplex PCR. The sample lists tens of thousands of clones; 75% to 95% were seen once. V lost 2 bases and J 2 bases, leaving 7 bases between the germline ends. The CDR3 spans 14 residues. CDR1 is MNHEY and CDR2 is SVGAGI in the germline V gene. The clonotype comes from an adult with an advanced solid tumor such as melanoma, head and neck, liver or kidney cancer. V is TRBV6-5 and J is TRBJ1-5; no reliable D call. This specimen consisted of CD4+ or CD8+ T cells sorted from blood, obtained in a trial of the OX40 agonist ivuxolimab. CDR3: CASSYEGGNQPQHF. CDR3 nucleotide sequence: TGTGCCAGCAGTTACGAGGGAGGCAATCAGCCCCAGCATTTT.